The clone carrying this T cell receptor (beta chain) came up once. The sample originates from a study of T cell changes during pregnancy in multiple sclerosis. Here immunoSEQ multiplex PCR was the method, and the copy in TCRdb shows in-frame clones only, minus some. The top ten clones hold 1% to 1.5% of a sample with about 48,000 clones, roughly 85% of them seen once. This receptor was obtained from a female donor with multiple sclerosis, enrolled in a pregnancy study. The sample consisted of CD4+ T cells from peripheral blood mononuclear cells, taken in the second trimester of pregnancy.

As DNA, the CDR3 is TGCGCCAGCAGCTTGGCCCGTAGCGGGAGTAACGAGCAGTACTTC. The encoded protein is CASSLARSGSNEQYF. The genes are TRBV5-1 and TRBJ2-7; 9 bases align to TRBD2. The CDR3 runs to 15 residues. V trimming: 0 bases; J trimming: 5 bases; junction bases outside the gene matches: 6. Germline CDR1 reads SGHRS; CDR2 reads YFSETQ.